The 20 T cell receptor beta chains below come from one sample, sequenced in a study of T cells after yellow fever vaccination (dated by TCRdb to 2018 to 2020). The treatment or condition label of this sample denotes: live attenuated yellow fever vaccine strain. The protocol used for the library was 5' RACE. The instrument given in TCRdb is Illumina HiSeq 2500. TCRdb itself trimmed the public reads at Q25 with fastp, ran MiXCR and retained productive beta chains. Rows with one shared CDR3 protein collapse into an entry with the most common genes and DNA. This sample is represented by about 50,000 distinct CDR3 sequences; approximately 7% of them were singletons. The top ten clonotypes cover roughly 27% of the sample. Source: CD8+ T cells sorted from PBMCs, taken about 2 weeks after the first yellow fever vaccination. The receptors derive from a man between 18 and 35 years old who received the YFV17D yellow fever vaccine.

This clonotype was seen more than once but under ten times. The rearrangement joins TRBV7-8 to TRBJ1-1, with D possibly being TRBD1 (6 bases). The CDR3 runs 14 residues. Germline V gene sequence: CDR1 SGHVS, CDR2 FQNEAQ. Trimming took 6 bases from V and 4 from J, leaving 15 bases between them. The CDR3 bases are TGTGCCAGCAGTCCCAGGGGCAGGGTCACTGAAGCTTTCTTT. It specifies CASSPRGRVTEAFF.

This clonotype was detected ten times or more. The chain is built from TRBV4-3 and TRBJ2-1; TRBD2 aligns across 12 bases. CDR3 length equals 16 residues. Trimming removed 3 bases from V and 8 bases from J; junction bases left unmatched: 8. In germline, CDR1 is LGHNA, CDR2 YSLEER. CDR3 in amino acids: CASSHSSGGVFDEQFF. CDR3 coding DNA: TGCGCCAGCAGCCATTCTAGCGGGGGGGTTTTCGATGAGCAGTTCTTC.

This clonotype has at least ten counts. V usage is TRBV12-3 or TRBV12-4 and J usage is TRBJ2-3, with D perhaps matching TRBD2 (5 bases). This CDR3 has 12 amino acids. The ends were cut back, 3 bases at V and 5 bases at J, with 6 bases in the middle. CDR3 residues: CASSLAGDTQYF. The CDR3 DNA reads TGTGCCAGCAGTTTGGCGGGAGATACGCAGTATTTT.

This clonotype was detected ten times or more. The CDR3 sequence: CASTPGFAGPYEQYF. The CDR3 nucleotides read TGTGCCAGCACCCCAGGTTTCGCGGGGCCATACGAGCAGTACTTC. The chain uses TRBV12-3 or TRBV12-4 and TRBJ2-7, with D possibly matching TRBD2 (6 bases). This CDR3 is built from 15 residues. V was shortened by 7 bases and J by 4 bases, with 20 bases between the two germline ends.

J is TRBJ2-2 and V is TRBV11-2; D gene uncertain. Looked up from germline, CDR1 is SGHAT and CDR2 is FQNNGV. Trimming removed 5 bases from V and 6 bases from J, with 7 bases in between. CDR3 size: 12 residues. The chain's CDR3 is CASSPASGELFF. The CDR3, as DNA: TGTGCCAGCAGCCCCGCCTCCGGGGAGCTGTTTTTT.

In its sample, this clonotype was seen many times. The chain recombines TRBV7-2 with TRBJ2-7; TRBD1 matches at 9 bases. CDR3 length: 16 residues. Trimming at V came to 0 bases and at J to 2 bases, leaving 5 bases not matched to a gene. Germline V CDR1 and CDR2: SGHTA, FQGNSA. CDR3 amino acids: CASSLARDRGAYEQYF. CDR3 sequence (DNA): TGTGCCAGCAGCTTAGCAAGAGACAGGGGGGCCTACGAGCAGTACTTC.

Ten or more counts support this clonotype. The V and J genes are TRBV20-1 and TRBJ2-7; 8 bases map to TRBD1. The CDR3 sequence is 14 residues long. Trimming took 4 bases from V and 3 from J; bases not matched to a gene: 8. Germline lookup yields CDR1 DFQATT and CDR2 SNEGSKA (reference sequence). The chain's CDR3 is CSAIFRDRFYEQYF. The CDR3, as DNA: TGCAGTGCTATATTCCGGGACAGGTTCTACGAGCAGTACTTC.

This clonotype was observed many times. DNA of the CDR3: TGTGCCAGCAGTTACAGGGGTCCAACGCAGTATTTT. This codes for CASSYRGPTQYF. V gene TRBV6-2 or TRBV6-3 combines with J gene TRBJ2-3; D may be TRBD1 (5 bases). The CDR3 loop spans 12 amino acids. V gave up 2 bases and J gave up 9 bases, with 9 bases separating them. Per germline, CDR1 MNHEY and CDR2 SVGEGT.

This clonotype was detected many times. The rearrangement uses TRBV27 and TRBJ1-1, with a weak D call TRBD1 (6 bases). The V end was cut by 11 bases, the J end by 7 bases, with 20 bases between. The CDR3 is made up of 13 amino acids. From germline, CDR1 is MNHEY and CDR2 SMNVEV (reference sequence). CDR3 residues: CAPTLRQELEAFF. The CDR3 nucleotides read TGTGCCCCCACCTTGAGACAGGAGCTTGAAGCTTTCTTT.

In this sample, this clonotype turned up many times. The chain is built from TRBV3-1 and TRBJ2-5, with a tentative D call TRBD1 (6 bases). Germline CDR1 is LGHDT and CDR2 is YNNKEL (reference sequence). The CDR3 length is 13 residues. V shed 5 bases and J shed 7 bases, with 14 bases lying between them. The CDR3 loop is CASSSREGGTQYF. CDR3 nucleotide sequence: TGTGCCAGCAGCTCTCGGGAAGGGGGGACCCAGTACTTC.

This clonotype was observed once. The chain couples TRBV9 to TRBJ2-3; D is tentatively TRBD1 or TRBD2 (6 bases each). The CDR3 is 15 residues long. V was cut by 3 bases and J by 1 base, with 12 bases left in between. Germline V gene data show CDR1 as SGDLS and CDR2 as YYNGEE. CDR3 bases: TGTGCCAGCAGCGCCGGGGGCTGCCGCACAGATACGCAGTATTTT. Translated, it gives CASSAGGCRTDTQYF. The full variable domain, rest sourced from reference TRBV9 and TRBJ2-3, is DSGVTQTPKHLITATGQRVTLRCSPRSGDLSVYWYQQSLDQGLQFLIQYYNGEERAKGNILERFSAQQFPDLHSELNLSSLELGDSALYFCASSAGGCRTDTQYFGPGTRLTVL.

This clonotype was counted many times. This chain links TRBV6-5 with TRBJ2-1; the D call may be TRBD1 or TRBD2 (5 bases each). The V gene lost 4 bases and the J gene lost 3 bases, with 16 bases spanning the gap. The CDR3 is 16 amino acids. CDR1 and CDR2 from the germline V gene are MNHEY and SVGAGI. The CDR3 sequence is CASSWTGRADYNEQFF. The CDR3 nucleotides are TGTGCCAGCAGTTGGACGGGACGAGCCGACTACAATGAGCAGTTCTTC.

This clonotype occurred many times. The CDR3: CASSYSIQGGNEQFF. The DNA for the CDR3 is TGTGCCAGCAGTTACTCGATCCAGGGGGGGAATGAGCAGTTCTTC. The J gene is TRBJ2-1, the V gene TRBV6-5; TRBD1 or TRBD2 may be the D gene (7 bases each). The V gene lost 0 bases and the J gene lost 7 bases, with 13 bases spanning the gap. The CDR3 consists of 15 residues. The germline CDR1 and CDR2 sequences are MNHEY and SVGAGI.

Notes on this clonotype: This sequence may be a read error, since a much larger clone differs from it by one base. This CDR3 is CASSYTGKEKLFF. DNA for the CDR3: TGTGCCAGCAGTTACACAGGCAAAGAAAAACTGTTTTTT. The rearrangement links TRBV6-5 to TRBJ1-4, with a weak D call TRBD1 (5 bases). V lost 2 bases to trimming and J lost 8 bases, with 9 bases between them. The CDR3 loop spans 13 amino acids. Germline assignment: CDR1 MNHEY and CDR2 SVGAGI.

This clonotype has ten or more counts. The V and J genes are TRBV7-9 and TRBJ2-1; 8 nucleotides align to TRBD2. J was trimmed by 2 bases and V by 2 bases; bases with no gene match: 2. The CDR3 extends over 15 amino acids. Germline V gene sequence: CDR1 SEHNR, CDR2 FQNEAQ (reference sequence). CDR3 region: CASSLYGGAYNEQFF. CDR3 bases: TGTGCCAGCAGCTTATACGGGGGGGCCTACAATGAGCAGTTCTTC.

This clonotype appeared many times. V usage is TRBV7-9 and J usage is TRBJ2-5; 7 bases line up with TRBD1. Looked up from germline, CDR1 is SEHNR and CDR2 is FQNEAQ (reference sequence). This CDR3 contains 13 residues. Germline trimming cut 8 bases from V and 4 bases from J; bases unmatched to any gene: 7. The CDR3 spells CASLQGPLETQYF. CDR3 sequence (DNA): TGTGCCAGCTTACAGGGGCCGCTAGAGACCCAGTACTTC. Combining the CDR3 with reference TRBV7-9 and TRBJ2-5 gives the whole variable domain DTGVSQNPRHKITKRGQNVTFRCDPISEHNRLYWYRQTLGQGPEFLTYFQNEAQLEKSRLLSDRFSAERPKGSFSTLEIQRTEQGDSAMYLCASLQGPLETQYFGPGTRLLVL.

This clonotype was picked up a small number of times. V usage is TRBV7-9 and J usage is TRBJ1-1; the D is unclear. V lost 1 base and J 6 bases, leaving 9 bases between the germline ends. CDR1 is SEHNR and CDR2 is FQNEAQ in the germline V gene (reference sequence). The CDR3 covers 13 residues. For the CDR3, the DNA is TGTGCCAGCAGCTTAGAAGGGATCCCTGAAGCTTTCTTT. Encoded protein: CASSLEGIPEAFF. Complete variable domain (other parts from reference TRBV7-9 and TRBJ1-1): DTGVSQNPRHKITKRGQNVTFRCDPISEHNRLYWYRQTLGQGPEFLTYFQNEAQLEKSRLLSDRFSAERPKGSFSTLEIQRTEQGDSAMYLCASSLEGIPEAFFGQGTRLTVV.

This clonotype was recorded many times. The chain carries TRBV7-9 and TRBJ2-7; D is uncertain. The V gene lost 1 base and the J gene lost 9 bases, with 16 bases spanning the gap. CDR3 length equals 14 residues. The germline gives CDR1 SEHNR, CDR2 FQNEAQ (reference sequence). CDR3 DNA sequence: TGTGCCAGCAGCTTAGGCCCCACGTTTAAGGTGCAGTACTTC. Translated, it gives CASSLGPTFKVQYF. Variable domain in full (rest from reference TRBV7-9 and TRBJ2-7): DTGVSQNPRHKITKRGQNVTFRCDPISEHNRLYWYRQTLGQGPEFLTYFQNEAQLEKSRLLSDRFSAERPKGSFSTLEIQRTEQGDSAMYLCASSLGPTFKVQYFGPGTRLTVT.

This clonotype was counted ten times or more. The chain joins TRBV12-3 or TRBV12-4 to TRBJ2-5; D is uncertain. The CDR3 covers 13 residues. V shed 3 bases and J shed 7 bases, with 12 bases lying between them. The CDR3 bases are TGTGCCAGCAGTTTTCTACAGACCGGGACCCAGTACTTC. This gives the protein CASSFLQTGTQYF.

Many counts were recorded for this clonotype. The genes are TRBV6-1 and TRBJ2-7, with a tentative D call TRBD2 (5 bases). CDR3 length: 15 residues. The germline V gene has CDR1 MNHNS and CDR2 SASEGT. V dropped 3 bases and J dropped 4 bases, with 16 bases sitting between them. The CDR3 sequence is CASSDPARGKYEQYF. Written as DNA, the CDR3 is TGTGCCAGCAGTGACCCTGCTCGGGGAAAATACGAGCAGTACTTC.